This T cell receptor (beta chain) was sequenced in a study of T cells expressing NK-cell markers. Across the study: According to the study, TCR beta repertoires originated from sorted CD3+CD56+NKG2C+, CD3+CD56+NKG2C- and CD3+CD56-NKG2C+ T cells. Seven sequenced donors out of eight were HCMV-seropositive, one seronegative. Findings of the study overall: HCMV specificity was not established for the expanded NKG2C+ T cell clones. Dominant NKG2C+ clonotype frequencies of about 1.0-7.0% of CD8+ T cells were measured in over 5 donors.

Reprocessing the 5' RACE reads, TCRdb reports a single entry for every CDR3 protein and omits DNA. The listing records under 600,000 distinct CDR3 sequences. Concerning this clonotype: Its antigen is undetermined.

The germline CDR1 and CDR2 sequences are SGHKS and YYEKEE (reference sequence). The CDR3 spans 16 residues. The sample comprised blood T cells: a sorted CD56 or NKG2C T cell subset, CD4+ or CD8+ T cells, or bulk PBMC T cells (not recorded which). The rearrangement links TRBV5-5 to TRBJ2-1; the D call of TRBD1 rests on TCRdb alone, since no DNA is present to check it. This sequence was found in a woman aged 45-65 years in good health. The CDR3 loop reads CASSLDRTGGYNEQFF.